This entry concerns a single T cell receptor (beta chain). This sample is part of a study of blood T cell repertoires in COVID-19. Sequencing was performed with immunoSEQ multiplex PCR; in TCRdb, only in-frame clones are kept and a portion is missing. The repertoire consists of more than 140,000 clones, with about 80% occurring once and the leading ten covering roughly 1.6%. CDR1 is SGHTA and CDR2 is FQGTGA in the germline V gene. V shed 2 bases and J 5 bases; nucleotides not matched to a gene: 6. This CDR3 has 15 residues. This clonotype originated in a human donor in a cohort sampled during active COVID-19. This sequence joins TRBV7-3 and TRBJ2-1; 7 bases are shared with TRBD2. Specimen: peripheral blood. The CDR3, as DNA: TGTGCCAGCAGCTTAGTTCGCGGGAGTCACAATGAGCAGTTCTTC. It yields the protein CASSLVRGSHNEQFF.